The present TCR beta chain was sequenced within a study of shared clonotypes between healthy human individuals. TCRdb's table, derived via immunoSEQ multiplex PCR, lists solely in-frame clones and lacks some. The sample shows about 2.2 million clones, just under 95% of them seen only once. CD8 cells regarded as naive lacked CD45RO, were positively chosen for CCR7, and omitted terminally differentiated effector memory CD45RA+ cells. The V and J ends lost 5 bases and 4 bases respectively, with 12 bases between them. CDR1 and CDR2 from the germline V gene are MNHEY and SMNVEV (reference sequence). CDR3 size: 14 residues.

The TCR sequence derives from a man aged 18 to 30 in good health. Some clones in this sample may be carry-over from other donors' samples. The chain recombines TRBV27 with TRBJ2-1; D might be TRBD2 (6 bases). Input material: naive CD8+ T cells from PBMCs. The CDR3 here is CASSPRLGYNEQFF. The CDR3 bases are TGTGCCAGCAGTCCCAGACTAGGGTACAATGAGCAGTTCTTC.